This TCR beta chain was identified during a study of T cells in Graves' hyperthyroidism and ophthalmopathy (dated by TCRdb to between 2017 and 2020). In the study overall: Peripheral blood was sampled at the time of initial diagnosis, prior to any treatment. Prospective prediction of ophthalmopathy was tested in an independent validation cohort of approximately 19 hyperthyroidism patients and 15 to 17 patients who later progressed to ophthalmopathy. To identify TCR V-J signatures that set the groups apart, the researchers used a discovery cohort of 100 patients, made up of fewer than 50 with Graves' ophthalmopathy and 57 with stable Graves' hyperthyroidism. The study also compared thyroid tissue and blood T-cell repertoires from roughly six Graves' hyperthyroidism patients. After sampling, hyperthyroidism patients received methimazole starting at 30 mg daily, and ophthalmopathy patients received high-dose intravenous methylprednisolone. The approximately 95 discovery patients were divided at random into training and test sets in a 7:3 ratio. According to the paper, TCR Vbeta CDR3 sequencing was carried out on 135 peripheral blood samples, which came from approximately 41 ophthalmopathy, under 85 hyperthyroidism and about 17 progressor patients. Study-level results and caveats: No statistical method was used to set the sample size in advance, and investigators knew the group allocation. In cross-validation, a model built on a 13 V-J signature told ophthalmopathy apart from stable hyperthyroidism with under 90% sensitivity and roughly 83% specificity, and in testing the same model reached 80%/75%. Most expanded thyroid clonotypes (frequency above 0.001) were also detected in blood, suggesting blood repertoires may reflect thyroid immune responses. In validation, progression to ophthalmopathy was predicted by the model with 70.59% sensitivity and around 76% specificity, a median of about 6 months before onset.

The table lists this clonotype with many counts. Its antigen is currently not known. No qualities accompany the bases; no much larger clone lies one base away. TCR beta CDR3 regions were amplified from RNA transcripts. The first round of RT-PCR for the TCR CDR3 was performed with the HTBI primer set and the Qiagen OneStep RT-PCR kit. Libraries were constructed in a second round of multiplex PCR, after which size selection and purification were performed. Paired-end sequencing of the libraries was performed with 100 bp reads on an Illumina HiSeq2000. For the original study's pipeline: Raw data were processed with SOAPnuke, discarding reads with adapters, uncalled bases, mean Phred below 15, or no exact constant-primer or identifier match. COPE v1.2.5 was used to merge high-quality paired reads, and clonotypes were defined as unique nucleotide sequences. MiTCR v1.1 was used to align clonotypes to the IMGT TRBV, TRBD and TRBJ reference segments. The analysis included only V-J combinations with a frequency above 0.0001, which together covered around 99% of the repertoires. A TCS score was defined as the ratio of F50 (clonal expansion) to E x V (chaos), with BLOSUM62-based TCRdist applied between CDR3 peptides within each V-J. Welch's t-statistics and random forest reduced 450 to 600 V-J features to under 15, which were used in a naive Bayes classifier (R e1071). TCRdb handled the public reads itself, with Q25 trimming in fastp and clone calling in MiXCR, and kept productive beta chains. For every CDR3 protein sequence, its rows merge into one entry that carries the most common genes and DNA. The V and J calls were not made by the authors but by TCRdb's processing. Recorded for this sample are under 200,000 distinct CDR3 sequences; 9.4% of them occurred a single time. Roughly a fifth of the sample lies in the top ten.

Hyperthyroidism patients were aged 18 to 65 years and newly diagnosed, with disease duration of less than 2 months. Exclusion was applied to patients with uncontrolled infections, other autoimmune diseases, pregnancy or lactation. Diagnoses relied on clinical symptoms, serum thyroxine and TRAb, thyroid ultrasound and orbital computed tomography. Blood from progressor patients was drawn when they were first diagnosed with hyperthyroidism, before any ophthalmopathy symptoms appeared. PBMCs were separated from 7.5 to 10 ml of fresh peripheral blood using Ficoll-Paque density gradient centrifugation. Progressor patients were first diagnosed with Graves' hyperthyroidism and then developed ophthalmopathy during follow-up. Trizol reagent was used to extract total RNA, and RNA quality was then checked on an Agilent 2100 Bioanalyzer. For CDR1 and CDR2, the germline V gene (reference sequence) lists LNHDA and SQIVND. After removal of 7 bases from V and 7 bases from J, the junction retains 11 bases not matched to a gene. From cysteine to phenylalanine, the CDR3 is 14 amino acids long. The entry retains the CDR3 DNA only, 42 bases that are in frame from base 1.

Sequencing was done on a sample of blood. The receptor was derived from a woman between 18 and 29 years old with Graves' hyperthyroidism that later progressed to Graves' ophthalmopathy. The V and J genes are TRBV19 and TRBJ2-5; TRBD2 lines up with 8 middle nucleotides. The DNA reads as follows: TGTGCCAGTACCCCCACTAGCGGTGGTATGACCCAGTACTTC. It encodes CASTPTSGGMTQYF.